The rows below give T cell receptor beta chains drawn from one sample of a study of identical twins. TCRdb called the 5' RACE reads again in MiXCR, with one record for every CDR3 protein. The sample contains 400,000 to 600,000 distinct CDR3 sequences, 20% to 25% of which appear only once. This sample was also put to use in a study of yellow fever vaccine responses in identical twins.

Source material: CD4+ T cells sorted from blood. Every receptor here comes from a woman aged 18 to 35 in good health. The CDR3 runs from the conserved cysteine through the conserved F or W. The order of the fields is V gene, D gene, J gene, clone size, CDR3 protein, CDR3 DNA. The D gene is left open where the match is weak. The size field is filled for only some rows; it gives once, few, many or a size class.

V gene: TRBV20-1
D gene: TRBD1
J gene: TRBJ2-1
clone size: many
CDR3 protein: CSARTGSSYWGNEQFF
CDR3 DNA: TGCAGTGCAAGGACAGGGTCTAGTTACTGGGGGAATGAGCAGTTCTTC

V gene: TRBV5-1
D gene: -
J gene: TRBJ1-1
clone size: few
CDR3 protein: CASSYAKNTEAFF
CDR3 DNA: TGCGCCAGCAGTTACGCTAAAAACACTGAAGCTTTCTTT

V gene: TRBV10-3
D gene: TRBD2
J gene: TRBJ2-1
clone size: few
CDR3 protein: CAIAPGGWEQFF
CDR3 DNA: TGTGCCATCGCTCCGGGGGGATGGGAGCAGTTCTTC

V gene: TRBV6-1
D gene: -
J gene: TRBJ1-4
clone size: few
CDR3 protein: CASSERWGEKLFF
CDR3 DNA: TGTGCCAGCAGTGAAAGGTGGGGGGAAAAACTGTTTTTT

V gene: TRBV10-2
D gene: -
J gene: TRBJ2-1
clone size: few
CDR3 protein: CASSDSTNEQFF
CDR3 DNA: TGCGCCAGCAGTGACTCGACTAATGAGCAGTTCTTC

V gene: TRBV10-3
D gene: -
J gene: TRBJ2-2
clone size: few
CDR3 protein: CAISDPVTGELFF
CDR3 DNA: TGTGCCATCAGTGACCCAGTGACCGGGGAGCTGTTTTTT

V gene: TRBV9
D gene: -
J gene: TRBJ2-4
clone size: -
CDR3 protein: CASSADGLAKNIQYF
CDR3 DNA: TGTGCCAGCAGCGCGGACGGACTAGCCAAAAACATTCAGTACTTC

V gene: TRBV20-1
D gene: -
J gene: TRBJ2-7
clone size: few
CDR3 protein: CSASRGGEQYF
CDR3 DNA: TGCAGTGCTAGTCGAGGAGGCGAGCAGTACTTC

V gene: TRBV5-1
D gene: TRBD2
J gene: TRBJ2-3
clone size: few
CDR3 protein: CASSSGGASGSTDTQYF
CDR3 DNA: TGCGCCAGCAGCTCCGGTGGGGCTAGCGGTAGCACAGATACGCAGTATTTT

V gene: TRBV20-1
D gene: -
J gene: TRBJ1-1
clone size: -
CDR3 protein: CSARSRGGGEAFF
CDR3 DNA: TGCAGTGCTAGGTCCAGGGGAGGAGGTGAAGCTTTCTTT

V gene: TRBV10-3
D gene: TRBD2
J gene: TRBJ2-2
clone size: once
CDR3 protein: CALQREYTGELFF
CDR3 DNA: TGTGCCCTCCAGCGGGAGTATACCGGGGAGCTGTTTTTT

V gene: TRBV3-1
D gene: -
J gene: TRBJ1-4
clone size: many
CDR3 protein: CASRIGTGPNEKLFF
CDR3 DNA: TGTGCCAGCAGGATAGGTACAGGGCCTAATGAAAAACTGTTTTTT

V gene: TRBV24-1
D gene: -
J gene: TRBJ2-1
clone size: -
CDR3 protein: CATSEAGPRPEQFF
CDR3 DNA: TGTGCCACCAGTGAGGCCGGGCCCCGGCCTGAGCAGTTCTTC

V gene: TRBV11-1
D gene: -
J gene: TRBJ1-6
clone size: -
CDR3 protein: CASSLALGSFTYNSPLHF
CDR3 DNA: TGTGCCAGCAGCTTAGCGCTCGGGAGTTTTACCTATAATTCACCCCTCCACTTT

V gene: TRBV18
D gene: -
J gene: TRBJ2-7
clone size: -
CDR3 protein: CASSPPDGHEQYF
CDR3 DNA: TGTGCCAGCTCACCTCCGGACGGGCACGAGCAGTACTTC

V gene: TRBV3-1
D gene: TRBD1
J gene: TRBJ1-6
clone size: many
CDR3 protein: CASSQGDSVNSPLHF
CDR3 DNA: TGTGCCAGCAGCCAAGGGGACAGCGTAAATTCACCCCTCCACTTT

V gene: TRBV3-1
D gene: TRBD2
J gene: TRBJ2-5
clone size: -
CDR3 protein: CASSQDRWSGSEWGETQYF
CDR3 DNA: TGTGCCAGCAGCCAAGATCGGTGGAGCGGGAGCGAATGGGGAGAGACCCAGTACTTC

V gene: TRBV11-2
D gene: TRBD2
J gene: TRBJ2-3
clone size: -
CDR3 protein: CASSSTSGGFIDTQYF
CDR3 DNA: TGTGCCAGCAGCTCGACTAGCGGGGGGTTCATAGATACGCAGTATTTT

V gene: TRBV5-1
D gene: TRBD1
J gene: TRBJ2-5
clone size: few
CDR3 protein: CASSLVHTGGKETQYF
CDR3 DNA: TGCGCCAGCAGCTTGGTCCACACAGGGGGAAAAGAGACCCAGTACTTC

V gene: TRBV7-2
D gene: -
J gene: TRBJ2-7
clone size: -
CDR3 protein: CASSLEVLDEQYF
CDR3 DNA: TGTGCCAGCAGTTTAGAAGTGCTCGACGAGCAGTACTTC

V gene: TRBV5-1
D gene: TRBD1
J gene: TRBJ1-2
clone size: -
CDR3 protein: CASSRQPTGSYGYTF
CDR3 DNA: TGCGCCAGCAGCCGGCAACCGACAGGGAGCTATGGCTACACCTTC

V gene: TRBV2
D gene: -
J gene: TRBJ2-2
clone size: -
CDR3 protein: CASSAEGTYSSTGELFF
CDR3 DNA: TGTGCCAGCAGTGCCGAGGGAACGTACTCGAGCACCGGGGAGCTGTTTTTT

V gene: TRBV6-2/TRBV6-3
D gene: -
J gene: TRBJ1-5
clone size: -
CDR3 protein: CASTNLAQHF
CDR3 DNA: TGTGCCAGCACCAACCTAGCCCAGCATTTT

V gene: TRBV9
D gene: -
J gene: TRBJ2-2
clone size: -
CDR3 protein: CASSPRGDLTNTGELFF
CDR3 DNA: TGTGCCAGCAGCCCGAGGGGGGACCTAACGAACACCGGGGAGCTGTTTTTT

V gene: TRBV20-1
D gene: -
J gene: TRBJ1-4
clone size: few
CDR3 protein: CSARDREKLFF
CDR3 DNA: TGCAGTGCGAGAGACAGGGAAAAACTGTTTTTT

V gene: TRBV18
D gene: -
J gene: TRBJ2-1
clone size: -
CDR3 protein: CASSPTRTSYNEQFF
CDR3 DNA: TGTGCCAGCTCACCAACCCGGACCTCCTACAATGAGCAGTTCTTC

V gene: TRBV27
D gene: -
J gene: TRBJ1-6
clone size: few
CDR3 protein: CASSGSEIRDSYNSPLHF
CDR3 DNA: TGTGCCAGCAGTGGGTCAGAGATACGTGACTCCTATAATTCACCCCTCCACTTT

V gene: TRBV9
D gene: -
J gene: TRBJ1-5
clone size: few
CDR3 protein: CASSNGQNSNQPQHF
CDR3 DNA: TGTGCCAGCAGCAACGGACAGAATAGCAATCAGCCCCAGCATTTT

V gene: TRBV11-3
D gene: -
J gene: TRBJ1-1
clone size: -
CDR3 protein: CASSLSGWGLPNTEAFF
CDR3 DNA: TGTGCCAGCAGCTTAAGTGGGTGGGGACTCCCGAACACTGAAGCTTTCTTT

V gene: TRBV20-1
D gene: TRBD2
J gene: TRBJ2-7
clone size: -
CDR3 protein: CSASRGGSYEQYF
CDR3 DNA: TGCAGTGCTAGTAGGGGCGGGAGCTACGAGCAGTACTTC

V gene: TRBV6-7
D gene: TRBD1
J gene: TRBJ2-2
clone size: -
CDR3 protein: CASIGQGKTGELFF
CDR3 DNA: TGTGCCAGCATTGGACAGGGAAAGACCGGGGAGCTGTTTTTT

V gene: TRBV29-1
D gene: -
J gene: TRBJ2-4
clone size: -
CDR3 protein: CSVVQGENIQYF
CDR3 DNA: TGCAGCGTTGTGCAGGGTGAAAACATTCAGTACTTC

V gene: TRBV20-1
D gene: -
J gene: TRBJ2-1
clone size: -
CDR3 protein: CSARFPGRISTSSYNEQFF
CDR3 DNA: TGCAGTGCTAGGTTCCCAGGTCGCATAAGTACGAGCTCCTACAATGAGCAGTTCTTC

V gene: TRBV7-6
D gene: TRBD1
J gene: TRBJ1-1
clone size: few
CDR3 protein: CASSQGTDSPEAFF
CDR3 DNA: TGTGCCAGCAGCCAGGGGACAGACAGTCCTGAAGCTTTCTTT

V gene: TRBV5-1
D gene: -
J gene: TRBJ2-1
clone size: few
CDR3 protein: CASSFRGESSYNEQFF
CDR3 DNA: TGCGCCAGCAGCTTTAGGGGCGAGAGCTCCTACAATGAGCAGTTCTTC

V gene: TRBV20-1
D gene: -
J gene: TRBJ2-1
clone size: few
CDR3 protein: CSARYRLAIHEQFF
CDR3 DNA: TGCAGTGCTAGGTATAGGCTAGCCATCCATGAGCAGTTCTTC

V gene: TRBV12-3/TRBV12-4
D gene: -
J gene: TRBJ2-2
clone size: few
CDR3 protein: CASSPDGGLPTGELFF
CDR3 DNA: TGTGCCAGCAGTCCCGATGGTGGGCTTCCCACCGGGGAGCTGTTTTTT

V gene: TRBV15
D gene: -
J gene: TRBJ2-1
clone size: few
CDR3 protein: CATSKRLVSFASDEQFF
CDR3 DNA: TGTGCCACCAGCAAAAGACTAGTCTCTTTTGCCTCGGATGAGCAGTTCTTC

V gene: TRBV7-2
D gene: -
J gene: TRBJ2-1
clone size: -
CDR3 protein: CASSLGRMNEQFF
CDR3 DNA: TGTGCCAGCAGCTTAGGCAGGATGAATGAGCAGTTCTTC

V gene: TRBV10-3
D gene: -
J gene: TRBJ1-5
clone size: once
CDR3 protein: CAISESAGQPQHF
CDR3 DNA: TGTGCCATCAGTGAGTCAGCGGGTCAGCCCCAGCATTTT